This passage covers 17 T cell receptor beta chains from one sample sequenced in a study of early T cells in non-severe SARS-CoV-2 infection. Using its own MiXCR run on the 5' RACE reads, TCRdb lists one record per CDR3 protein. The table lists tens of thousands of distinct CDR3 sequences, almost 5.5% of them singletons. The sequencing here drew on whole blood, taken at baseline. The receptors originated from an adult who was a healthcare worker with PCR-confirmed SARS-CoV-2 infection or an uninfected control (not recorded which).

In its sample, this clonotype was seen many times. The chain couples TRBV30 to TRBJ2-5; TRBD1 matches at 9 bases. CDR1 is GTSNPN and CDR2 is SVGIG in the germline V gene (reference sequence). With 5 bases clipped from V and 4 bases from J, the junction kept 8 bases outside the gene matches. The CDR3 has 14 residues. The CDR3 protein is CAWGLGQGRETQYF. In DNA form, the CDR3 reads TGTGCCTGGGGCTTGGGACAGGGAAGAGAGACCCAGTACTTC. Full variable domain (missing parts from reference TRBV30 and TRBJ2-5): SQTIHQWPATLVQPVGSPLSLECTVEGTSNPNLYWYRQAAGRGLQLLFYSVGIGQISSEVPQNLSASRPQDRQFILSSKKLLLSDSGFYLCAWGLGQGRETQYFGPGTRLLVL.

This clonotype was counted many times. V and J are TRBV5-4 and TRBJ2-3, with no clear D. The CDR3 extends over 12 amino acids. The germline V gene encodes CDR1 SGHNT and CDR2 YYREEE (reference sequence). V was cut by 2 bases and J by 6 bases, with 7 bases left in between. This CDR3 is CASSLYPDTQYF. In DNA form, the CDR3 reads TGTGCCAGCAGCTTATATCCTGATACGCAGTATTTT.

This clonotype was counted many times. The V call is TRBV7-3, the J call TRBJ1-1, with 7 bases matching TRBD1. Losses at the gene ends were 3 bases for V and 4 bases for J; bases not matched to a gene: 5. CDR3 size: 14 residues. In germline, CDR1 is SGHTA, CDR2 FQGTGA. The CDR3 DNA reads as TGTGCCAGCAGCTTGAACAGGGGAACCACTGAAGCTTTCTTT. Residues: CASSLNRGTTEAFF.

The chain combines TRBV7-8 with TRBJ1-1; D remains ambiguous. The V gene lost 0 bases and the J gene lost 4 bases, with 6 bases spanning the gap. This CDR3 is built from 13 residues. The germline gives CDR1 SGHVS, CDR2 FQNEAQ. CDR3 DNA sequence: TGTGCCAGCAGCTTAGCCAGACTCACTGAAGCTTTCTTT. The encoded protein is CASSLARLTEAFF.

J is TRBJ1-1 and V is TRBV29-1; the D is unclear. The V gene lost 4 bases and the J gene lost 3 bases, with 9 bases spanning the gap. Germline-derived CDR1 and CDR2 are SQVTM and ANQGSEA. This CDR3 has 12 amino acids. CDR3 residues: CSVGRADTEAFF. The CDR3 bases are TGCAGCGTTGGGAGGGCGGACACTGAAGCTTTCTTT.

This clonotype was seen many times. The gene calls are TRBV28 and TRBJ2-2; tentatively, D is TRBD2 (5 bases). CDR1 is MDHEN, CDR2 SYDVKM, per germline. The CDR3 totals 14 residues. Trimming pared 6 bases from V and 6 bases from J, leaving 14 bases between. The CDR3 nucleotides are TGTGCCAGCAGCCCTCCCGGGGTCGCCGGGGAGCTGTTTTTT. Its protein product is CASSPPGVAGELFF.

V is TRBV24-1 and J is TRBJ2-1; 9 bases are shared with TRBD2. CDR3 length equals 16 residues. Germline V gene lookup returns CDR1 KGHDR and CDR2 SFDVKD. J lost 7 bases, V lost 3 bases, and 9 bases had no gene match. CDR3 in amino acids: CATSDPGTSKMNEQFF. In DNA, the CDR3 is TGTGCCACCAGTGATCCCGGGACTAGCAAAATGAATGAGCAGTTCTTC.

Many counts were recorded for this clonotype. The gene calls are TRBV4-2 and TRBJ2-7, with TRBD2 identical over 11 bases. The CDR3 length is 18 residues. V was clipped by 0 bases and J by 0 bases; unmatched bases: 7. In germline, CDR1 is LGHNA, CDR2 YNFKEQ. The chain's CDR3 is CASSQDLTSGASSYEQYF. CDR3 nucleotides: TGTGCCAGCAGCCAAGACCTGACTAGCGGGGCCTCCTCCTACGAGCAGTACTTC.

This rearrangement joins TRBV3-1 to TRBJ1-4, with a possible D match to TRBD1 (5 bases). Germline loops: CDR1 LGHDT, CDR2 YNNKEL (reference sequence). There are 14 residues in the CDR3. The V gene lost 4 bases and the J gene lost 7 bases, with 13 bases spanning the gap. The CDR3 DNA follows: TGTGCCAGCAGCCCCCCGGGACCTACTGAAAAACTGTTTTTT. Protein sequence: CASSPPGPTEKLFF.

This clonotype was seen repeatedly, ten times or more. J is TRBJ2-5 and V is TRBV29-1; 9 bases are a match to TRBD1. This CDR3 spans 12 amino acids. Unmatched junction bases numbered 3, after V lost 6 bases and J lost 4 bases. Germline lookup yields CDR1 SQVTM and CDR2 ANQGSEA. CDR3 loop: CSVVTGGETQYF. The CDR3 DNA sequence: TGCAGCGTCGTGACAGGGGGAGAGACCCAGTACTTC.

In this sample, this clonotype turned up many times. The gene calls are TRBV10-2 and TRBJ2-1; 7 positions match TRBD2. After removal of 7 bases from V and 3 bases from J, the junction contained 12 bases not matched to a gene. The germline V gene has CDR1 WSHSY and CDR2 SAAADI. The CDR3 runs 16 residues. For the CDR3, the DNA is TGCGCCAGCACCCACCAGGCGGGAGTGGGCTACAATGAGCAGTTCTTC. It encodes CASTHQAGVGYNEQFF.

This clonotype was found a few times. The chain recombines TRBV24-1 with TRBJ2-1, with D perhaps TRBD1 (6 bases). CDR1 and CDR2 (germline): KGHDR, SFDVKD. Trimming took 3 bases from V and 0 from J, leaving 14 bases between them. The CDR3 is 17 amino acids. The CDR3 reads CATSDRYREFSYNEQFF. The CDR3 coding sequence is TGTGCCACCAGTGATCGTTACAGGGAATTCTCCTACAATGAGCAGTTCTTC.

The chain links TRBV7-6 to TRBJ2-1; 7 bases map to TRBD2. Per the germline V gene, CDR1 is SGHVS and CDR2 is FNYEAQ. V shed 2 bases, J shed 9 bases, and the junction held 19 bases outside the gene matches. The CDR3 consists of 18 residues. CDR3 amino acids: CASSLKAEGGDLHGEQFF. The CDR3 DNA is TGTGCCAGCAGCTTAAAGGCCGAGGGAGGGGACTTACACGGTGAGCAGTTCTTC.

The genes are TRBV10-1 and TRBJ2-3; D unresolved. Germline V CDR1 and CDR2: WNHNN, SYGVQD (reference sequence). Trimming removed 3 bases at V and 2 bases at J, with 9 bases between. The CDR3 covers 14 residues. This chain's CDR3 is CASSEGGLTDTQYF. The CDR3 DNA sequence: TGCGCCAGCAGTGAAGGCGGCCTCACAGATACGCAGTATTTT.

The table lists this clonotype with many counts. The chain employs TRBV7-6 and TRBJ2-2; 8 bases are a match to TRBD2. V lost 1 base and J lost 8; bases outside the gene matches: 6. The V gene's germline CDR1 is SGHVS and CDR2 FNYEAQ. This CDR3 contains 15 residues. The CDR3 region has the DNA TGTGCCAGCAGCTTAGTAGCGGGATATGTAGGGGAGCTGTTTTTT. Translated: CASSLVAGYVGELFF.

This clonotype was seen ten or more times. The genes are TRBV6-5 and TRBJ2-7; possibly TRBD1 or TRBD2 for D (5 bases each). CDR1 and CDR2 (germline): MNHEY, SVGAGI. Between the trimmed V and J ends, which lost 0 bases and 2 bases, there was a span of 11 bases. CDR3 size: 15 residues. Here the CDR3 reads CASSYSFQGPYEQYF. The CDR3, as DNA: TGTGCCAGCAGTTACTCGTTTCAGGGACCCTACGAGCAGTACTTC.

This clonotype was observed at least ten times. The chain links TRBV5-3 to TRBJ2-3, with 8 bases fitting TRBD1. TRBV5-3 is treated as an ORF (open reading frame) with a function not yet certain. Trimming took 2 bases from V and 1 from J; bases not matched to a gene: 12. CDR3 length equals 18 residues. CDR3 loop: CARSLVPGQVLRTDTQYF. CDR3 DNA sequence: TGTGCCAGAAGCTTAGTCCCGGGACAGGTTCTGCGCACAGATACGCAGTATTTT.